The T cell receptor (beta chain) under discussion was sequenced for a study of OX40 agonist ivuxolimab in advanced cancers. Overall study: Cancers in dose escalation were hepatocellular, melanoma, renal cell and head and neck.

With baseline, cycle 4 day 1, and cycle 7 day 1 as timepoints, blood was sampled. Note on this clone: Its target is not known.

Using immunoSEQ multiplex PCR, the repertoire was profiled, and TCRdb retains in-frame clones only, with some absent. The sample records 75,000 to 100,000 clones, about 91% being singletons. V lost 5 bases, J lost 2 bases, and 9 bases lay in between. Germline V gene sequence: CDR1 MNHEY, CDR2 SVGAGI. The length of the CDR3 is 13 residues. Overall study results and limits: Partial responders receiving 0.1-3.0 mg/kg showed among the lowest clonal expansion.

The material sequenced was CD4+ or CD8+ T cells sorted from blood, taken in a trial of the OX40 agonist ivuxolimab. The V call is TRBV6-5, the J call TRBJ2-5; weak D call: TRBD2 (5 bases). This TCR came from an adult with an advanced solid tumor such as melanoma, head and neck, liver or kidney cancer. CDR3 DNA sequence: TGTGCCAGCAGTCCGCCGGGACAAGAGACCCAGTACTTC. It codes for CASSPPGQETQYF.